Shown below are 11 T cell receptor beta chains from a single sample sequenced in a study of graft-versus-host responses after intestinal transplantation. Assay used: immunoSEQ multiplex PCR; TCRdb lists only in-frame clones, some missing. The sample has tens of thousands of clones; roughly 90% are singletons. Antigens of these TCRs are unknown. This material consisted of unstimulated CD4+ T cells sorted from spleen or lymph node cells, taken before intestinal transplant. The receptors come from a human donor who received an intestinal transplant.

The gene calls are TRBV19 and TRBJ1-3; 10 bases line up with TRBD1. The V and J ends lost 7 bases and 11 bases, in that order; junction bases with no gene match: 14. In germline, CDR1 is LNHDA, CDR2 SQIVND (reference sequence). The CDR3 spans 15 residues. CDR3 DNA: TGTGCCAGTATCTCTATCGGGACAGGGGCCAGGGCCATATATTTT. The encoded protein is CASISIGTGARAIYF.

The chain employs TRBV30 and TRBJ2-1; the D gene could be TRBD1 or TRBD2 (5 bases each). The CDR3 spans 15 residues. Germline assignment: CDR1 GTSNPN and CDR2 SVGIG (reference sequence). Deletions cut 2 bases from V and 7 bases from J, with 18 bases between. CDR3 protein: CAWSRGTRVVNEQFF. CDR3 sequence (DNA): TGTGCCTGGAGTAGGGGAACGAGGGTTGTAAATGAGCAGTTCTTC. The whole variable domain, remainder taken from reference TRBV30 and TRBJ2-1, is SQTIHQWPATLVQPVGSPLSLECTVEGTSNPNLYWYRQAAGRGLQLLFYSVGIGQISSEVPQNLSASRPQDRQFILSSKKLLLSDSGFYLCAWSRGTRVVNEQFFGPGTRLTVL.

J is TRBJ1-2 and V is TRBV7-7, with TRBD1 identical over 9 bases. CDR1 and CDR2 from the germline V gene are SSHAT and FNYEAQ (reference sequence). The CDR3 is 14 residues long. The V and J ends lost 5 bases and 6 bases, in that order; junction bases with no gene match: 7. CDR3 DNA: TGTGCCAGCAGCCCAATCACAGGGGGCGATGGCTACACCTTC. It encodes CASSPITGGDGYTF.

DNA of the CDR3: TGTGCCAGTACTCCAAGGGGGGTTTGGGGGACAAAATTATTTGAAGCTTTCTTT. Translating it yields CASTPRGVWGTKLFEAFF. The chain recombines TRBV19 with TRBJ1-1, with a possible D match to TRBD1 (6 bases). Germline lookup yields CDR1 LNHDA and CDR2 SQIVND (reference sequence). Trimming cost V 7 bases and J 7 bases, with 31 bases left between them. This CDR3 has 18 amino acids.

The CDR3 protein is CASSLGWDRGSDTQYF. CDR3 DNA: TGCGCCAGCAGCTTGGGTTGGGACAGGGGTTCAGATACGCAGTATTTT. J is TRBJ2-3 and V is TRBV5-1; 10 nucleotides match TRBD1. Germline-derived CDR1 and CDR2 are SGHRS and YFSETQ. V gave up 0 bases and J gave up 4 bases; unmatched junction bases: 5. The CDR3 runs to 16 residues.

The chain links TRBV7-9 to TRBJ2-7; TRBD2 agrees at 11 bases. The V segment lost 5 bases and the J segment 3 bases; nucleotides outside the gene matches: 6. This CDR3 is 15 amino acids long. Germline V CDR1 and CDR2: SEHNR, FQNEAQ (reference sequence). CDR3: CASSASGTSGYEQYF. For the CDR3, the DNA is TGTGCCAGCAGCGCAAGCGGGACTAGCGGCTACGAGCAGTACTTC.

The V and J genes are TRBV11-2 and TRBJ2-7; the D gene is possibly TRBD1 (6 bases). With 2 bases removed from V and 3 bases from J, the gap between germline ends came to 14 bases. Germline CDR1 reads SGHAT; CDR2 reads FQNNGV. The CDR3 is 15 amino acids. The CDR3 spells CASSLYLGAGYEQYF. As DNA, the CDR3 is TGTGCCAGCAGCTTATATCTGGGGGCGGGCTACGAGCAGTACTTC.

V is TRBV7-8 and J is TRBJ1-2, with a weak D call TRBD1 (6 bases). The CDR3 spans 15 residues. Germline V gene data show CDR1 as SGHVS and CDR2 as FQNEAQ. V was pared by 5 bases and J by 0 bases, with 13 bases between. The CDR3 protein is CASSIGQPANYGYTF. Here the CDR3 DNA reads TGTGCCAGCAGCATCGGACAGCCCGCTAACTATGGCTACACCTTC.

This clone came up once. The chain combines TRBV6-5 with TRBJ2-1, with a weak D call TRBD2 (7 bases). The CDR3 totals 14 residues. V was trimmed by 0 bases and J by 7 bases, leaving 10 bases between them. Germline CDR1 and CDR2: MNHEY and SVGAGI. This CDR3 is CASSYSRGGNEQFF. As DNA, the CDR3 is TGTGCCAGCAGTTACTCGAGGGGGGGGAATGAGCAGTTCTTC.

The gene calls are TRBV10-1 and TRBJ2-3; 8 positions agree with TRBD1. Germline V gene data show CDR1 as WNHNN and CDR2 as SYGVQD (reference sequence). The CDR3 sequence is 14 residues long. V gave up 5 bases and J gave up 3 bases; unmatched junction bases: 4. In nucleotides, the CDR3 is TGCGCCAGCAGTACCGGGACAGGAACAGATACGCAGTATTTT. Translated: CASSTGTGTDTQYF.

This rearrangement joins TRBV5-3 to TRBJ1-5; no definite D call. TRBV5-3 is placed among ORFs of uncertain function. The CDR3 has 15 amino acids. V lost 4 bases and J 2 bases, leaving 13 bases between the germline ends. The CDR3 sequence: CARSPTDWGNQPQHF. The CDR3 DNA reads as TGTGCCAGAAGCCCTACTGACTGGGGCAATCAGCCCCAGCATTTT.